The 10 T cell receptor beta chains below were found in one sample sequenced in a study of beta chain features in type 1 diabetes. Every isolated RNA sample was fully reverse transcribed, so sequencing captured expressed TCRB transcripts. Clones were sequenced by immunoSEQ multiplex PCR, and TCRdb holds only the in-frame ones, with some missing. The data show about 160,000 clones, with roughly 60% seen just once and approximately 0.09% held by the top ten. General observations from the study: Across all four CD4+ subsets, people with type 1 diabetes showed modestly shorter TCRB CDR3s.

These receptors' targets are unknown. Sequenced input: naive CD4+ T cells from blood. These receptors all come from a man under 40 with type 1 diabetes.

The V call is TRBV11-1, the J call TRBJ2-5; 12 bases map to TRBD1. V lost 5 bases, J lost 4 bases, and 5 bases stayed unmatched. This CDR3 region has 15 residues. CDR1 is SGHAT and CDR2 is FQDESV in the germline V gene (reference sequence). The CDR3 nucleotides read TGTGCCAGCAGCCCACGGGACAGGGGGCGAGAGACCCAGTACTTC. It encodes CASSPRDRGRETQYF.

The CDR3 region has the DNA TGTGCCAGCAACCCAACTAGCGGAGGGGAGACCCAGTACTTC. It translates to CASNPTSGGETQYF. The chain joins TRBV9 to TRBJ2-5; 8 positions match TRBD2. The germline V gene encodes CDR1 SGDLS and CDR2 YYNGEE. Trimming cost V 6 bases and J 5 bases; bases outside gene matches: 9. This CDR3 comprises 14 residues. The entire variable domain, with the rest obtained from reference TRBV9 and TRBJ2-5, is as follows: DSGVTQTPKHLITATGQRVTLRCSPRSGDLSVYWYQQSLDQGLQFLIQYYNGEERAKGNILERFSAQQFPDLHSELNLSSLELGDSALYFCASNPTSGGETQYFGPGTRLLVL.

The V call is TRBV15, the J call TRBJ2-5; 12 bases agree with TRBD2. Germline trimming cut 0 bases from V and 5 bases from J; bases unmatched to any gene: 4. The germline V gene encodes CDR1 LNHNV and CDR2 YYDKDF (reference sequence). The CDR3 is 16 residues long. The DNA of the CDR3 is TGTGCCACCAGCAGAGATACTAGCGGGGGGATTGAGACCCAGTACTTC. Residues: CATSRDTSGGIETQYF.

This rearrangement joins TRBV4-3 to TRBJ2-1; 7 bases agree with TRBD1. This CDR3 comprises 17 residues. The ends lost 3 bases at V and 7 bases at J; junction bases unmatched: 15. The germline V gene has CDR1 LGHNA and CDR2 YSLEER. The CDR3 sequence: CASSHITLRTGLNEQFF. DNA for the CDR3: TGCGCCAGCAGCCACATAACACTCCGGACAGGTCTAAATGAGCAGTTCTTC.

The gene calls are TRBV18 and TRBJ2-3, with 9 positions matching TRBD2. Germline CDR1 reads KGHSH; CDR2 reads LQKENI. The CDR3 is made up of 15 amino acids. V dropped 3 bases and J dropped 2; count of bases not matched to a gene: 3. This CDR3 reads CASSPIAGDTDTQYF. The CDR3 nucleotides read TGTGCCAGCTCACCGATAGCGGGGGACACAGATACGCAGTATTTT.

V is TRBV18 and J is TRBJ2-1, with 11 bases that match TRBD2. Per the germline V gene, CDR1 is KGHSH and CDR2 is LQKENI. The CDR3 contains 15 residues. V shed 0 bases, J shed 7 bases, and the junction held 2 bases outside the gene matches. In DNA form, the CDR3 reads TGTGCCAGCTCACCACCGGCTAGCGGGGGGAATGAGCAGTTCTTC. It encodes CASSPPASGGNEQFF.

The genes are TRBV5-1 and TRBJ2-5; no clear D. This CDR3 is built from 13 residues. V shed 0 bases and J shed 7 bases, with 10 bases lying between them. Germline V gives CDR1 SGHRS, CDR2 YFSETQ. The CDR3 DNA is TGCGCCAGCAGCTTGGCGGGCCCCTCGACCCAGTACTTC. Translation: CASSLAGPSTQYF.

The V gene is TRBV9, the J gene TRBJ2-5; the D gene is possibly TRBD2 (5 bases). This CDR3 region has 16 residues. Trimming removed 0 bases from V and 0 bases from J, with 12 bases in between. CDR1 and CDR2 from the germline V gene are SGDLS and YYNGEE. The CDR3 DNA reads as TGTGCCAGCAGCGTAGATCGGGGATCGTACCAAGAGACCCAGTACTTC. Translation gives CASSVDRGSYQETQYF.

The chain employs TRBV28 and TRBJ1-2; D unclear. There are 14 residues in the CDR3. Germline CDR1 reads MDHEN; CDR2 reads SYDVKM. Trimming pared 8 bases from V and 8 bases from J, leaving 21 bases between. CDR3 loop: CASGPSPISGGYTF. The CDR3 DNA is TGTGCCAGCGGACCATCCCCCATTTCTGGAGGCTACACCTTC.

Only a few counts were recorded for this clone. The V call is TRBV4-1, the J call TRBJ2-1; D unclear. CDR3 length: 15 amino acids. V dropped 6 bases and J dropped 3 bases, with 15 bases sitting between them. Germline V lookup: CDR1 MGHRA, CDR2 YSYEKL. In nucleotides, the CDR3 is TGCGCCAGCAGTCTACCCGGAGAGGTCTACAATGAGCAGTTCTTC. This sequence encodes CASSLPGEVYNEQFF.